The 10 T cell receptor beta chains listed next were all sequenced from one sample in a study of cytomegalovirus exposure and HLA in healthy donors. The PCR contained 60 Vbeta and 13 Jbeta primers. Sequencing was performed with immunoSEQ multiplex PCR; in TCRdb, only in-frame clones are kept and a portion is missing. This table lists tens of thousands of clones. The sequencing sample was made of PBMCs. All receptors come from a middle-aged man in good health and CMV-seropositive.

In nucleotides, the CDR3 is TGTGCCAGCAGTTACGGTAGCGGAACCTACGAGCAGTACTTC. Translated: CASSYGSGTYEQYF. The rearrangement uses TRBV6-5 and TRBJ2-7; TRBD2 is a possible D gene (6 bases). The CDR3 loop spans 14 amino acids. Trimming stripped 2 bases from V and 2 bases from J, with 10 bases between. CDR1 is MNHEY and CDR2 is SVGAGI in the germline V gene.

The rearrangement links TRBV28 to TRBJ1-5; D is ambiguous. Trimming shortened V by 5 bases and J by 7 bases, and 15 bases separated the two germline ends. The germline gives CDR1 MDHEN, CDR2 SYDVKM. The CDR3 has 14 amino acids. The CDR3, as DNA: TGTGCCAGCAGTCCCTCTTTGGGAGAGCAGCCCCAGCATTTT. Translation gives CASSPSLGEQPQHF.

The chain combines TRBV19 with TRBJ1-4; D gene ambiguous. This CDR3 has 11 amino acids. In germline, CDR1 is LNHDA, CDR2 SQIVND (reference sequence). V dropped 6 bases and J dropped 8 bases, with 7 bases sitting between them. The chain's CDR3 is CASRAGEKLFF. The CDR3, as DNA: TGTGCCAGTAGAGCGGGAGAAAAACTGTTTTTT.

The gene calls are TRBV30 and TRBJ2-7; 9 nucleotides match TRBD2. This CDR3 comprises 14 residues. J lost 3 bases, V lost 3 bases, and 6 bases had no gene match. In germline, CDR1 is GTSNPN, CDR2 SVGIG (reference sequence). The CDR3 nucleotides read TGTGCCTGGAGCGGGGGCGGGGGGGTCTACGAGCAGTACTTC. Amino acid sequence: CAWSGGGGVYEQYF.

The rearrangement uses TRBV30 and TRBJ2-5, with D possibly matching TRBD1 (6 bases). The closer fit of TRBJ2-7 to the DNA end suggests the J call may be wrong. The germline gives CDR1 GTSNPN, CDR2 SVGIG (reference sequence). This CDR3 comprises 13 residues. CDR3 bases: TGTGCCTGGAGTGCGGGACAAGACTACGAGCAGTACTTC. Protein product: CAWSAGQDYEQYF.

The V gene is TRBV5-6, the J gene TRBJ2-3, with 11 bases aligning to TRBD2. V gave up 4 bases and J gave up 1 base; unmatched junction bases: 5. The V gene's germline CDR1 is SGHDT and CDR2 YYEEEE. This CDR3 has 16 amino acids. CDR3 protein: CASSASTSGGTDTQYF. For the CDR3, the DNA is TGTGCCAGCAGCGCCTCGACTAGCGGGGGCACAGATACGCAGTATTTT.

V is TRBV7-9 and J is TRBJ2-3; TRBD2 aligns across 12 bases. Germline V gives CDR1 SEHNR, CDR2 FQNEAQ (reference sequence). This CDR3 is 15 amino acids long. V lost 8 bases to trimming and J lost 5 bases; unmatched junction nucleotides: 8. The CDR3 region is CASGPLLAGGDTQYF. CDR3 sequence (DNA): TGTGCCAGCGGCCCCCTACTAGCGGGGGGAGATACGCAGTATTTT.

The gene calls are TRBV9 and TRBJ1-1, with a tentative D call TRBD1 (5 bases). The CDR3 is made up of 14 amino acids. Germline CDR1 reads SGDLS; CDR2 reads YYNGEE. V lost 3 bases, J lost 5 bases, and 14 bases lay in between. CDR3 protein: CASSATEPITEAFF. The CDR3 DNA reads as TGTGCCAGCAGCGCGACAGAGCCGATAACTGAAGCTTTCTTT.

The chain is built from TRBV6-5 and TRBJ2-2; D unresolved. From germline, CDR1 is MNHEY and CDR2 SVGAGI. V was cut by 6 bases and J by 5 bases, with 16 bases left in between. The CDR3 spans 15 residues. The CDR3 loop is CASSMRIWLTGELFF. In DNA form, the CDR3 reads TGTGCCAGCAGCATGCGAATCTGGTTGACCGGGGAGCTGTTTTTT.

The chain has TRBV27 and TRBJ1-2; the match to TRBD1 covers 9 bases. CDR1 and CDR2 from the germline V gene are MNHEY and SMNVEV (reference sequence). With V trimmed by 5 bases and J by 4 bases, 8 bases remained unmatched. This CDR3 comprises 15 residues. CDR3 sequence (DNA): TGTGCCAGCAGTCGAGGGGACAGGGACCTCTATGGCTACACCTTC. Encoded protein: CASSRGDRDLYGYTF.